This T cell receptor beta chain originates from a study of lymphopenia after photon versus proton radiotherapy. Study-wide results and limits: Only patients who died were analyzed for survival; proton advantage is unproven. In patients who died, overall survival fell as post-nadir TCR diversity dropped more. Photon-treated patients lost naive T cells and TCR diversity; proton-treated stayed stable.

TCRdb keeps only in-frame clones here, not all; method: immunoSEQ multiplex PCR. The data hold more than 70,000 clones, with around 82% observed a single time. Germline loops: CDR1 MDHEN, CDR2 SYDVKM. The CDR3 loop spans 14 amino acids. The J segment lost 5 bases and the V segment lost 3 bases, leaving 3 bases of the junction unmatched. With respect to this clone: Its target is unknown.

J is TRBJ2-3 and V is TRBV28; 9 bases align to TRBD2. The TCR was taken from a man aged 55 to 70 with pancreatic cancer. The source material was peripheral blood, sampled from a patient treated with proton-based radiotherapy. The CDR3 DNA sequence: TGTGCCAGCAGTTTGAGAGCGGGAGGAGATACGCAGTATTTT. Its protein is CASSLRAGGDTQYF. The full variable domain, rest sourced from reference TRBV28 and TRBJ2-3, is DVKVTQSSRYLVKRTGEKVFLECVQDMDHENMFWYRQDPGLGLRLIYFSYDVKMKEKGDIPEGYSVSREKKERFSLILESASTNQTSMYLCASSLRAGGDTQYFGPGTRLTVL.